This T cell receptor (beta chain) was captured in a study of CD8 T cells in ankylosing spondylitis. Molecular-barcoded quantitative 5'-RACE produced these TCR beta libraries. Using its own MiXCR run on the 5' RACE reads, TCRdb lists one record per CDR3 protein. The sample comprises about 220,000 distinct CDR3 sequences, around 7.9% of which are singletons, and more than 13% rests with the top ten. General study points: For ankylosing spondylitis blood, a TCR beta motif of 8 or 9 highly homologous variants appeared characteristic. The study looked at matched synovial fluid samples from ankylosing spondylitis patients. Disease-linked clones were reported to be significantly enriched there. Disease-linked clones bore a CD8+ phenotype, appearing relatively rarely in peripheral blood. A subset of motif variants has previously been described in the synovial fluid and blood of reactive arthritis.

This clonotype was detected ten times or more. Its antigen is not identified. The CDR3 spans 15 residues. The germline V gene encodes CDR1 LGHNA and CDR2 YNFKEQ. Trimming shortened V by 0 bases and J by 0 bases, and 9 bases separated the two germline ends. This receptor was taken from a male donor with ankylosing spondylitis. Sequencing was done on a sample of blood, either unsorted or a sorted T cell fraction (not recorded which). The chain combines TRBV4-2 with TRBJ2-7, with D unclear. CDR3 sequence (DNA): TGTGCCAGCAGCCAAGACGAGGCAGCCTCCTACGAGCAGTACTTC. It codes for CASSQDEAASYEQYF.